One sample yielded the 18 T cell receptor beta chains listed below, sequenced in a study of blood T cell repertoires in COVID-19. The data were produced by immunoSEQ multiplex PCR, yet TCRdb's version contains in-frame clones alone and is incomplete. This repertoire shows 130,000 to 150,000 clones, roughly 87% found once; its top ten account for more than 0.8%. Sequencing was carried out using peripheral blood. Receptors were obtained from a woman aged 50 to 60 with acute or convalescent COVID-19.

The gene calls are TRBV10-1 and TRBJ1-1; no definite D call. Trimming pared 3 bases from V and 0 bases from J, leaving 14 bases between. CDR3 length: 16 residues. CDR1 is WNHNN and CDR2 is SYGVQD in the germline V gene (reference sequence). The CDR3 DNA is TGCGCCAGCAGTGATCAGAGTTGGCGGATGAACACTGAAGCTTTCTTT. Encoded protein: CASSDQSWRMNTEAFF.

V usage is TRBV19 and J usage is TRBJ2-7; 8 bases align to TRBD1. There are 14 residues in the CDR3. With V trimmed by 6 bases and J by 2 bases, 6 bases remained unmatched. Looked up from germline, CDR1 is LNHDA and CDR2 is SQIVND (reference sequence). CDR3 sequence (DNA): TGTGCCAGTAGGGCCAACAGGGGGACCTACGAGCAGTACTTC. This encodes CASRANRGTYEQYF.

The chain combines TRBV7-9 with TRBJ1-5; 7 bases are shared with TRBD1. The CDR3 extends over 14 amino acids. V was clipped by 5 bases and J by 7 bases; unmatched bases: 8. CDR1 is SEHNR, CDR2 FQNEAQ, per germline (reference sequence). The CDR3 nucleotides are TGTGCCAGCAGCGTTACAGGGGTAGGCCAGCCCCAGCATTTT. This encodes CASSVTGVGQPQHF.

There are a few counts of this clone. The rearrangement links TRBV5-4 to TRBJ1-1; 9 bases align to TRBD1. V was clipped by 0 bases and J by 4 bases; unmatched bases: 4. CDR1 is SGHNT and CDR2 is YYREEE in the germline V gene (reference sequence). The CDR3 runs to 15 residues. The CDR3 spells CASSLVGQGGTEAFF. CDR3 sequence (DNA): TGTGCCAGCAGCTTGGTGGGACAGGGAGGCACTGAAGCTTTCTTT.

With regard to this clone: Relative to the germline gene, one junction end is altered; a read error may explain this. The CDR3 region has the DNA TGTGCCAGCATTTACAGGGGAATTGGAAACACCATATATTTT. It encodes CASIYRGIGNTIYF. The chain has TRBV6-5 and TRBJ1-3; 7 bases are a match to TRBD1. Germline V CDR1 and CDR2: MNHEY, SVGAGI. The CDR3 runs 14 residues.

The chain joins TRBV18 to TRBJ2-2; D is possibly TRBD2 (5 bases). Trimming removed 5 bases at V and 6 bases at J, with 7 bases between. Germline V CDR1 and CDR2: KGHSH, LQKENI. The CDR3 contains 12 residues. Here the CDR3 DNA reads TGTGCCAGCTCATCGGGGTCCGGGGAGCTGTTTTTT. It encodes CASSSGSGELFF.

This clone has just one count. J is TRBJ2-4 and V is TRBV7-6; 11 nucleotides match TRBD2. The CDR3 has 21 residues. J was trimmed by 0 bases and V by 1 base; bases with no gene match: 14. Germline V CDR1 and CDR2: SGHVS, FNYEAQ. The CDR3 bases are TGTGCCAGCAGCTTAGGGTACCTAGCGGGGGGCGGGGCAATAGCCAAAAACATTCAGTACTTC. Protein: CASSLGYLAGGGAIAKNIQYF. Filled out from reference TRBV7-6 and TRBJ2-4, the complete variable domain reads GAGVSQSPRYKVTKRGQDVALRCDPISGHVSLYWYRQALGQGPEFLTYFNYEAQQDKSGLPNDRFSAERPEGSISTLTIQRTEQRDSAMYRCASSLGYLAGGGAIAKNIQYFGAGTRLSVL.

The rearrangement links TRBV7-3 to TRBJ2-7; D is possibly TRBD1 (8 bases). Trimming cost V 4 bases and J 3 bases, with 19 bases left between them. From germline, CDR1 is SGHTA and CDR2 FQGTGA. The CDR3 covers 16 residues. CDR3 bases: TGTGCCAGCAGCTCCACGGGGGGACAGGATAACTACGAGCAGTACTTC. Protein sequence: CASSSTGGQDNYEQYF.

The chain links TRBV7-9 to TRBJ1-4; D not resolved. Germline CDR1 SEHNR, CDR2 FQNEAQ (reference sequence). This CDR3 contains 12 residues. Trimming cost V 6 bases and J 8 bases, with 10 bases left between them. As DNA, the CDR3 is TGTGCCAGCAGGGAGGATAGCGAAAAACTGTTTTTT. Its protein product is CASREDSEKLFF.

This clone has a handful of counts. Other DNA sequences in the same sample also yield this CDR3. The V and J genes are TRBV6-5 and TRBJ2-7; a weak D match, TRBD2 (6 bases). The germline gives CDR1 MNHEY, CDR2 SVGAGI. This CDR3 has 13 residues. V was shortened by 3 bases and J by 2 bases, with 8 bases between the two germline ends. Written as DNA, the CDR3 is TGTGCCAGCAGTTATGGGGGGACCTACGAGCAGTACTTC. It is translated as CASSYGGTYEQYF.

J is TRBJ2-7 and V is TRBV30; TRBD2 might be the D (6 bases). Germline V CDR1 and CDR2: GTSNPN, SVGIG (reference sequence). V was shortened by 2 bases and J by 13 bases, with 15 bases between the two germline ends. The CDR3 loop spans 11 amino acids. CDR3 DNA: TGTGCCTGGAGTTTCAACTCCGGGACTTACTTC. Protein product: CAWSFNSGTYF.

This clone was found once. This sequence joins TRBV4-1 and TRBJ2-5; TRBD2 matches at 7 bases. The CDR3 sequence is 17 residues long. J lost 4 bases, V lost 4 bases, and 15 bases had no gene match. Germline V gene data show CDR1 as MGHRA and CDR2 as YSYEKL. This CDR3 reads CASSPSGGAGLRETQYF. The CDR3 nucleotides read TGCGCCAGCAGCCCTAGTGGCGGAGCGGGGTTGAGAGAGACCCAGTACTTC.

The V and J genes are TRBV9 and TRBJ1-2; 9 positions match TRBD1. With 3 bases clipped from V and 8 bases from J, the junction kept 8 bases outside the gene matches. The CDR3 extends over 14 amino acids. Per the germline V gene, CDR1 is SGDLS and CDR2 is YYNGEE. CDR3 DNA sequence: TGTGCCAGCAGCGGCGAACAGGGGGCGGAAGGCTACACCTTC. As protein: CASSGEQGAEGYTF. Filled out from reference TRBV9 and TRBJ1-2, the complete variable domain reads DSGVTQTPKHLITATGQRVTLRCSPRSGDLSVYWYQQSLDQGLQFLIQYYNGEERAKGNILERFSAQQFPDLHSELNLSSLELGDSALYFCASSGEQGAEGYTFGSGTRLTVV.

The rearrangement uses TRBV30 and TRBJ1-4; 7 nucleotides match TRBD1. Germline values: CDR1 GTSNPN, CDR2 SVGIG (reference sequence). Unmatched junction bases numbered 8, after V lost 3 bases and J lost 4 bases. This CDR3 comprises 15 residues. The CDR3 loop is CAWSETGTDNEKLFF. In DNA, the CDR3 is TGTGCCTGGAGCGAAACCGGGACAGATAATGAAAAACTGTTTTTT. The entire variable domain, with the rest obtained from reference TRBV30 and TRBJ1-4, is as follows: SQTIHQWPATLVQPVGSPLSLECTVEGTSNPNLYWYRQAAGRGLQLLFYSVGIGQISSEVPQNLSASRPQDRQFILSSKKLLLSDSGFYLCAWSETGTDNEKLFFGSGTQLSVL.

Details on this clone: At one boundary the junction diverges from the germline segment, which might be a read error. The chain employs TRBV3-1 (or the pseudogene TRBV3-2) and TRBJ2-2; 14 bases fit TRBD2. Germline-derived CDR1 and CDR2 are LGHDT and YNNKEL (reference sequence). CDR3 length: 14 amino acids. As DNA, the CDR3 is TGTGCCAGCAGCCACGGTGGGACTAGCGGGGGCCTGATTTTT. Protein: CASSHGGTSGGLIF.

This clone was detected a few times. CDR3 DNA: TGTGCCAGCAGGCTAGGACGGGGCATTCAGTACTTC. This encodes CASRLGRGIQYF. The chain uses TRBV25-1 and TRBJ2-4; D is possibly TRBD2 (5 bases). CDR3 length equals 12 residues. V lost 6 bases and J 9 bases, leaving 12 bases between the germline ends. In germline, CDR1 is MGHDK, CDR2 SYGVNS.

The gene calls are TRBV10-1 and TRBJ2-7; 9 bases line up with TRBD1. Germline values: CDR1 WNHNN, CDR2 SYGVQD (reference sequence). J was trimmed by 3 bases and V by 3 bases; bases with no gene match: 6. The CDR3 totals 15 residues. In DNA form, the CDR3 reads TGCGCCAGCAGTGATACCAGGACAGGGGTCTACGAGCAGTACTTC. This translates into CASSDTRTGVYEQYF.

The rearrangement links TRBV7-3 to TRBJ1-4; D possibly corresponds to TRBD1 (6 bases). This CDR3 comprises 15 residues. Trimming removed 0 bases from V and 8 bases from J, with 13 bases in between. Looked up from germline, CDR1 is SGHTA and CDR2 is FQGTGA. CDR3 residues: CASSLTRRGREKLFF. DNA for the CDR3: TGTGCCAGCAGCTTAACTCGCAGGGGTCGGGAAAAACTGTTTTTT.